The clone carrying this T cell receptor (beta chain) showed up many times. Its antigen is not identified. The sample belongs to a study of T-cell memory formation after mild COVID-19. As for the study in general: The study found TCR clusters largely donor specific. Study results and limitations: CM and EM subsets held most contracting CD4+ clones; EMRA held CD8+ ones. Certain responding clones were present in pre-infection memory, suggesting participation of cross-reactive memory.

Germline values: CDR1 SGHTA, CDR2 FQGTGA. With V trimmed by 6 bases and J by 5 bases, 5 bases remained unmatched. The CDR3 runs to 14 residues. It was 5'RACE with constant-segment primers that produced the TCR alpha and TCR beta cDNA libraries, which carried sample barcodes and UMIs. TCRdb reprocessed the 5' RACE reads via MiXCR and lists one record per CDR3 protein. This table has about 400,000 distinct CDR3 sequences, less than 25% appearing once. The sequencing input was PBMCs or a T cell subset sorted from them (not recorded which). The genes are TRBV7-3 and TRBJ2-1; 9 nucleotides align to TRBD2. This receptor was identified in an adult woman who had mild COVID-19 (a few samples of this study predate the infection). Cell type and time point are not known. As DNA, the CDR3 is TGTGCCAGCAGTCCCGGGACTAGCAACAATGAGCAGTTCTTC. Its protein is CASSPGTSNNEQFF. Combining the CDR3 with reference TRBV7-3 and TRBJ2-1 gives the whole variable domain GAGVSQTPSNKVTEKGKYVELRCDPISGHTALYWYRQSLGQGPEFLIYFQGTGAADDSGLPNDRFFAVRPEGSVSTLKIQRTERGDSAVYLCASSPGTSNNEQFFGPGTRLTVL.